Shown below are 3 T cell receptor beta chains from a single sample sequenced in a study of CD8 T cells in Susac syndrome. Random hexamers were used to reverse transcribe an amount of about 0.45 to 1 ug RNA. Each CDR3 protein gets one entry after TCRdb re-called the immunoSEQ multiplex PCR reads with MiXCR. The sample records about 240,000 distinct CDR3 sequences, 96% being singletons. The sequenced material came from CD4+ T cells from PBMCs. The receptors were gathered from a human donor with Susac syndrome.

The rearrangement uses TRBV29-1 and TRBJ2-2; 7 positions agree with TRBD1. The ends lost 4 bases at V and 3 bases at J; junction bases unmatched: 5. Germline values: CDR1 SQVTM, CDR2 ANQGSEA. The CDR3 is made up of 14 amino acids. The CDR3 loop is CSVGEGADTGELFF. The DNA of the CDR3 is TGCAGCGTTGGTGAGGGGGCGGACACCGGGGAGCTGTTTTTT.

The genes are TRBV7-8 and TRBJ2-1, with 7 bases that match TRBD1. Per germline, CDR1 SGHVS and CDR2 FQNEAQ. V dropped 5 bases and J dropped 3; count of bases not matched to a gene: 4. CDR3 size: 14 residues. The CDR3 protein is CASSRDSFYNEQFF. The CDR3 DNA follows: TGTGCCAGCAGCCGGGACAGTTTCTACAATGAGCAGTTCTTC.

As DNA, the CDR3 is TGTGCTAGTAGGGACGGGCTGGAGACCCAGTACTTC. Its translation is CASRDGLETQYF. This rearrangement joins TRBV12-5 to TRBJ2-5; tentatively, D is TRBD1 or TRBD2 (5 bases each). In germline, CDR1 is LGHNT, CDR2 FRNRAP. The CDR3 length is 12 residues. V lost 8 bases and J lost 5, with 12 bases in between.